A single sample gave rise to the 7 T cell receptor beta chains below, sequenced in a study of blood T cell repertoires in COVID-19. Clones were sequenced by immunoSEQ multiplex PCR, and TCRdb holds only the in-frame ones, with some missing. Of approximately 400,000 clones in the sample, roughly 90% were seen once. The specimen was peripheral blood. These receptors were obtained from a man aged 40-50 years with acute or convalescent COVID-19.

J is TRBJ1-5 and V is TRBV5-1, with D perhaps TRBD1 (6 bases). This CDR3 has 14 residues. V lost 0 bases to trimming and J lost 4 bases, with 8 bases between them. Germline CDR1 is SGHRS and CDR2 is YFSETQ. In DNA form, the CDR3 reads TGCGCCAGCAGCTTGGACAGGGCTAATCAGCCCCAGCATTTT. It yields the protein CASSLDRANQPQHF.

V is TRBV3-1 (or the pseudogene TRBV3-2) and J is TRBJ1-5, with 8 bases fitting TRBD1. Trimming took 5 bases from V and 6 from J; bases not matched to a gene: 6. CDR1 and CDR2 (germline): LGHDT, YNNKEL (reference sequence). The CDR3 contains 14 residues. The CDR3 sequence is CASSFGQGGQPQHF. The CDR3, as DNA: TGTGCCAGCAGCTTCGGACAGGGAGGTCAGCCCCAGCATTTT.

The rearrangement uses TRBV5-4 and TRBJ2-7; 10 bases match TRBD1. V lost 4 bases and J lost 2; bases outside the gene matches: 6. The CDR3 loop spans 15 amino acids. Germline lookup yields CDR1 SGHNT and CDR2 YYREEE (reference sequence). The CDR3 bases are TGTGCCAGCAGCGCCGGGACAGGGGATCCCTACGAGCAGTACTTC. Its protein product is CASSAGTGDPYEQYF.

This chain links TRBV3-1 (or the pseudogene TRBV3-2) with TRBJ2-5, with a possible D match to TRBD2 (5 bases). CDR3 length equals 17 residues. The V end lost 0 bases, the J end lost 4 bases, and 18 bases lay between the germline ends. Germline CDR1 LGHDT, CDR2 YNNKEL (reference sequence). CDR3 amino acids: CASSQDPSGVWAETQYF. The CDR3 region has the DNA TGTGCCAGCAGCCAAGATCCCAGCGGCGTTTGGGCAGAGACCCAGTACTTC.

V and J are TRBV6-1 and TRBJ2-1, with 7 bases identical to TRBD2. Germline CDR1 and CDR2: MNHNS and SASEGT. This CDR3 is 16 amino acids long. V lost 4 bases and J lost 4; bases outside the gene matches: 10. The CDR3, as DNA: TGTGCCAGCAGTGCCCGGATTCGGCGGGAGTACAATGAGCAGTTCTTC. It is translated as CASSARIRREYNEQFF.

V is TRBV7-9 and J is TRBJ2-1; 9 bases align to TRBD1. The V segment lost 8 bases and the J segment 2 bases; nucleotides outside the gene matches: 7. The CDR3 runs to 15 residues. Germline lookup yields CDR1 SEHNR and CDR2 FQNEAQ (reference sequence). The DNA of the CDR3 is TGTGCCAGCGAGGACAGGGGTCACGCCTACAATGAGCAGTTCTTC. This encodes CASEDRGHAYNEQFF.

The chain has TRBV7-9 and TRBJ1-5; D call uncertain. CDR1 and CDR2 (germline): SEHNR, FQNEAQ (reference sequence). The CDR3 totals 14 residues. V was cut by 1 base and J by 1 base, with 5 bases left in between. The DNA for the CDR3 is TGTGCCAGCAGCTTAGATATAAGCAATCAGCCCCAGCATTTT. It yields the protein CASSLDISNQPQHF.